This T cell receptor (beta chain) was found in a study of neoadjuvant anti-PD-1 for oral cavity cancer. Six replicates per PBMC sample, mostly from roughly 470 ng of genomic DNA. Sequencing used immunoSEQ multiplex PCR; TCRdb keeps in-frame clones, though not all of them. The data hold roughly 7,800 clones, with approximately 60% observed a single time. This clone was seen only a few times. As yet, its antigen is unknown. Study-wide results and limits: With three patients per group, TCR findings need larger cohorts. After neoadjuvant nivolumab, PBMC T cell clonality was significantly higher in non-responders than responders.

V was clipped by 4 bases and J by 4 bases, with 13 bases between them. The CDR3 extends over 15 amino acids. Germline CDR1 reads KGHSH; CDR2 reads LQKENI. Time point reported: after neoadjuvant nivolumab, at surgical resection. No culture or expansion preceded analysis of these blood cells. The material sequenced was PBMCs, taken after nivolumab (anti-PD-1) treatment. The TCR was taken from a person aged 35-79 years with oral cavity squamous cell carcinoma. The genes are TRBV18 and TRBJ2-2; D perhaps matches TRBD1 (6 bases). The chain's CDR3 is CASSRTGMSTGELFF. CDR3 sequence (DNA): TGTGCCAGCTCACGTACAGGGATGAGCACCGGGGAGCTGTTTTTT.